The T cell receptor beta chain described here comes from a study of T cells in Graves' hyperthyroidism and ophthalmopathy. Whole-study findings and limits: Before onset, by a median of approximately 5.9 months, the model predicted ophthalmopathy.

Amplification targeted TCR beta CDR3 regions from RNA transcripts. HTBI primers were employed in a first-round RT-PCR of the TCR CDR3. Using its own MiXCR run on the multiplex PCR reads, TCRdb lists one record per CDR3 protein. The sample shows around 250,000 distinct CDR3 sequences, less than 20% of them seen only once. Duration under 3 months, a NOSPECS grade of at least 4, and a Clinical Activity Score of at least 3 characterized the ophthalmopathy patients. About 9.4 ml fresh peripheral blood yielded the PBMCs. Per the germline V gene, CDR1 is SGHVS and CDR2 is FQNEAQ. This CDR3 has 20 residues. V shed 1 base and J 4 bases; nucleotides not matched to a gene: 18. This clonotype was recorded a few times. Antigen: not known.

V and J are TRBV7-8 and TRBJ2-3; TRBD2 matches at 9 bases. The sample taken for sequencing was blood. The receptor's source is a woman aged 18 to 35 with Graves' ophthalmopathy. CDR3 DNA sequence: TGTGCCAGCAGCTTAGGGAGGGGGTACTGGGCGGGGGGGCGGCCAGATACGCAGTATTTT. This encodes CASSLGRGYWAGGRPDTQYF.